The 3 T cell receptor beta chains below all came from one sample that was sequenced in a study of T-cell reconstitution after alpha-beta-depleted transplantation in children. Unique molecular identifiers were used to barcode this TCRbeta library. TCRdb reprocessed the PCR reads via MiXCR and lists one record per CDR3 protein. The sample contains approximately 980,000 distinct CDR3 sequences, roughly 29% of which appear only once. This material consisted of PBMCs, mostly from graft donor cells, taken 360 days after TCRalphabeta/CD19-depleted stem cell transplant. The receptor set was obtained from a boy younger than two who had a stem cell transplant for SCID, so the T cells may come from the graft donor.

This clonotype was found a few times. The rearrangement joins TRBV12-3 or TRBV12-4 to TRBJ2-1; tentative D call: TRBD1 (5 bases). V was clipped by 3 bases and J by 7 bases, with 13 bases between them. The CDR3 is 14 residues long. The CDR3 spells CASSLIQGLNEQFF. The CDR3 DNA follows: TGTGCCAGCAGTTTGATTCAGGGTCTGAATGAGCAGTTCTTC.

V is TRBV3-1 and J is TRBJ2-1; possibly TRBD2 for D (6 bases). Trimming removed 3 bases from V and 15 bases from J, with 15 bases in between. The CDR3 runs to 12 residues. Germline values: CDR1 LGHDT, CDR2 YNNKEL (reference sequence). CDR3 nucleotide sequence: TGTGCCAGCAGCCAGGGGACTTCCGGGGGGTTCTTC. Its translation: CASSQGTSGGFF.

The gene calls are TRBV11-2 and TRBJ2-2; TRBD2 agrees at 7 bases. The CDR3 is 16 residues long. Germline V CDR1 and CDR2: SGHAT, FQNNGV. V shed 5 bases and J 4 bases; nucleotides not matched to a gene: 10. In DNA, the CDR3 is TGTGCCAGCAGCCAACGGACTAGACCCGGCACCGGGGAGCTGTTTTTT. This translates into CASSQRTRPGTGELFF.